The 19 T cell receptor beta chains in this list originate from one sample, sequenced in a study of CD8 T cells in ankylosing spondylitis. The study, taken as a whole, reports: A motif of under ten highly homologous TCR beta variants was seen as apparently characteristic of ankylosing spondylitis blood.

Their cognate antigens are unknown. TCRdb ran MiXCR on the 5' RACE reads and lists one entry per CDR3 protein. The sample lists fewer than 500,000 distinct CDR3 sequences; approximately 26% were seen once. The specimen was blood, either unsorted or a sorted T cell fraction (not recorded which). The receptor set was obtained from a male donor with ankylosing spondylitis.

This clonotype was picked up a small number of times. For the CDR3, the DNA is TGCGCCAGCAGCTTGGATAGTGGGAGGGATTCACCCCTCCACTTT. This encodes CASSLDSGRDSPLHF. This chain links TRBV5-1 with TRBJ1-6, with unresolved D. This CDR3 spans 15 amino acids. Trimming stripped 0 bases from V and 8 bases from J, with 12 bases between. Germline-derived CDR1 and CDR2 are SGHRS and YFSETQ.

The rearrangement joins TRBV20-1 to TRBJ2-5, with D unresolved. V shed 0 bases and J shed 2 bases, with 10 bases lying between them. The germline V gene has CDR1 DFQATT and CDR2 SNEGSKA (reference sequence). The CDR3 runs to 14 residues. Here the CDR3 reads CSARDETTQETQYF. CDR3 sequence (DNA): TGCAGTGCTAGAGATGAAACTACTCAAGAGACCCAGTACTTC.

The rearrangement uses TRBV4-1 and TRBJ1-1; D is unresolved. CDR3 length equals 15 residues. The germline V and J ends were trimmed by 2 bases and 1 base, with 11 bases remaining between them. From germline, CDR1 is MGHRA and CDR2 YSYEKL. This CDR3 reads CASSQTPGRNTEAFF. For the CDR3, the DNA is TGCGCCAGCAGCCAAACTCCGGGGAGGAACACTGAAGCTTTCTTT.

The chain links TRBV20-1 to TRBJ1-1, with TRBD1 matching over 12 bases. CDR1 and CDR2 (germline): DFQATT, SNEGSKA (reference sequence). V shed 6 bases and J 0 bases; nucleotides not matched to a gene: 5. The CDR3 runs to 15 residues. The CDR3 is CSAPGQGALNTEAFF. Here the CDR3 DNA reads TGCAGTGCACCGGGACAGGGGGCTTTGAACACTGAAGCTTTCTTT.

This sequence joins TRBV6-1 and TRBJ1-1, with D uncertain. Germline values: CDR1 MNHNS, CDR2 SASEGT. V gave up 2 bases and J gave up 4 bases, with 14 bases separating them. The length of the CDR3 is 15 residues. In DNA form, the CDR3 reads TGTGCCAGCAGTGAAAGGATGGTAGGAATCACTGAAGCTTTCTTT. Protein sequence: CASSERMVGITEAFF.

The chain carries TRBV15 and TRBJ1-4; D is uncertain. V was cut by 6 bases and J by 8 bases, with 13 bases left in between. The germline V gene encodes CDR1 LNHNV and CDR2 YYDKDF (reference sequence). There are 13 residues in the CDR3. The CDR3 sequence: CATSRGTVEKLFF. The CDR3 bases are TGTGCCACCAGTCGGGGTACAGTAGAAAAACTGTTTTTT.

In its sample, this clonotype was seen a few times. The genes are TRBV6-6 and TRBJ2-5; no clear D. Trimming took off 6 bases at V and 3 bases at J, with 11 bases between the two ends. There are 13 residues in the CDR3. Germline V gene sequence: CDR1 MNHNY, CDR2 SVGAGI (reference sequence). CDR3 sequence reads: CASRKPHEETQYF. The CDR3, as DNA: TGTGCCAGCAGAAAACCCCACGAAGAGACCCAGTACTTC.

The rearrangement uses TRBV10-3 and TRBJ2-3, with 9 bases fitting TRBD2. The V segment lost 4 bases and the J segment 2 bases; nucleotides outside the gene matches: 4. Germline CDR1 is ENHRY and CDR2 is SYGVKD. This CDR3 has 15 residues. CDR3 bases: TGTGCCATCAGTGTAGCGGGAGCCACCACAGATACGCAGTATTTT. It codes for CAISVAGATTDTQYF.

This clonotype was seen once. The rearrangement links TRBV5-1 to TRBJ1-1; TRBD1 aligns across 7 bases. V lost 4 bases to trimming and J lost 11 bases; unmatched junction nucleotides: 11. Germline V gene data show CDR1 as SGHRS and CDR2 as YFSETQ. CDR3 size: 13 residues. CDR3 coding DNA: TGCGCCAGCAGCCTACTGACAGGGTCTTCCGCTTTCTTT. This encodes CASSLLTGSSAFF. The whole variable domain, remainder taken from reference TRBV5-1 and TRBJ1-1, is KAGVTQTPRYLIKTRGQQVTLSCSPISGHRSVSWYQQTPGQGLQFLFEYFSETQRNKGNFPGRFSGRQFSNSRSEMNVSTLELGDSALYLCASSLLTGSSAFFGQGTRLTVV.

The table lists this clonotype with a count of one. The chain combines TRBV15 with TRBJ1-4; no firm D call. Deletions cut 2 bases from V and 7 bases from J, with 23 bases between. The CDR3 sequence is 18 residues long. Germline-derived CDR1 and CDR2 are LNHNV and YYDKDF (reference sequence). The CDR3 loop reads CATSRKASNSVVGEKLFF. Here the CDR3 DNA reads TGTGCCACCAGCAGAAAGGCCAGTAACTCGGTCGTGGGTGAAAAACTGTTTTTT.

V usage is TRBV7-9 and J usage is TRBJ2-7; 12 nucleotides agree with TRBD1. J gave up 5 bases and V 5 bases, and 10 bases lay outside the gene matches. The CDR3 spans 16 residues. Germline-derived CDR1 and CDR2 are SEHNR and FQNEAQ (reference sequence). The CDR3 protein is CASSPQTGTGGNEQYF. CDR3 bases: TGTGCCAGCAGCCCCCAGACAGGGACAGGGGGCAACGAGCAGTACTTC.

V is TRBV3-1 and J is TRBJ2-5; no clear D. The CDR3 has 13 amino acids. Deletions cut 5 bases from V and 1 base from J, with 8 bases between. CDR1 and CDR2 (germline): LGHDT, YNNKEL (reference sequence). The CDR3: CASSFYGQETQYF. In DNA, the CDR3 is TGTGCCAGCAGCTTCTATGGCCAAGAGACCCAGTACTTC.

The rearrangement joins TRBV5-1 to TRBJ1-1; maybe TRBD1 (6 bases). Germline-derived CDR1 and CDR2 are SGHRS and YFSETQ. This CDR3 region has 16 residues. V lost 4 bases, J lost 0 bases, and 16 bases lay in between. The CDR3 DNA is TGCGCCAGCAGCGCGAGACCGACAGGATTGAACACTGAAGCTTTCTTT. It translates to CASSARPTGLNTEAFF.

The chain uses TRBV20-1 and TRBJ1-6; TRBD1 matches at 7 bases. Germline-derived CDR1 and CDR2 are DFQATT and SNEGSKA (reference sequence). Germline trimming cut 6 bases from V and 13 bases from J; bases unmatched to any gene: 15. This CDR3 region has 14 residues. The chain's CDR3 is CSARGVGFRDPLHF. The DNA of the CDR3 is TGCAGTGCCAGGGGGGTGGGTTTTCGTGATCCCCTCCACTTT.

This clonotype has more than one count but fewer than ten. The chain carries TRBV29-1 and TRBJ1-1; the match to TRBD1 covers 8 bases. This CDR3 is 13 amino acids long. Germline CDR1 and CDR2: SQVTM and ANQGSEA. The trim removed 4 bases at V and 5 bases at J, leaving 6 bases unmatched. The CDR3 protein is CSVARGLVTEAFF. CDR3 nucleotides: TGCAGCGTTGCCAGGGGGCTAGTGACTGAAGCTTTCTTT.

This rearrangement joins TRBV7-2 to TRBJ2-3; D uncertain. V was shortened by 10 bases and J by 2 bases, with 16 bases between the two germline ends. This CDR3 spans 14 amino acids. Looked up from germline, CDR1 is SGHTA and CDR2 is FQGNSA. The CDR3 DNA reads TGTGCCACGAGGATGGGTTTAGACACAGATACGCAGTATTTT. Its translation: CATRMGLDTDTQYF.

The chain couples TRBV20-1 to TRBJ2-5; tentative D call: TRBD2 (5 bases). CDR3 length: 13 residues. Germline V gene lookup returns CDR1 DFQATT and CDR2 SNEGSKA (reference sequence). V lost 0 bases and J lost 2, with 7 bases in between. CDR3 coding DNA: TGCAGTGCTAGAGATAGACTACAAGAGACCCAGTACTTC. It translates to CSARDRLQETQYF.

This clonotype has a handful of counts. The rearrangement uses TRBV3-1 and TRBJ2-2; D remains unclear. This CDR3 contains 17 residues. Per germline, CDR1 LGHDT and CDR2 YNNKEL (reference sequence). The V and J ends lost 0 bases and 6 bases respectively, with 17 bases between them. This CDR3 is CASSQDWAVRDPGELFF. The CDR3 DNA reads as TGTGCCAGCAGCCAAGATTGGGCTGTTCGTGATCCCGGGGAGCTGTTTTTT.

CDR3 protein: CSVMDSYTDTQYF. Written as DNA, the CDR3 is TGCAGCGTTATGGACAGCTATACAGATACGCAGTATTTT. The rearrangement links TRBV29-1 to TRBJ2-3; weak D call: TRBD1 (6 bases). Germline lookup yields CDR1 SQVTM and CDR2 ANQGSEA. The germline V and J ends were trimmed by 5 bases and 3 bases, with 12 bases remaining between them. The CDR3 consists of 13 residues.